Listed below are T cell receptor beta chains from one sample, sequenced in a study of human T cells and chemical hapten exposure. TCRdb re-derived calls from the RACE reads in MiXCR, one entry per CDR3 protein. The sample has fewer than 300,000 distinct CDR3 sequences, approximately 8.4% seen once; the top ten hold 2% to 3%. Sequencing was performed on whole blood, taken in connection with sensitization to the hapten diphenylcyclopropenone (DPC). These TCRs come from a middle-aged woman with alopecia areata. Some clones in this sample may be carry-over from other donors' samples. Both conserved end residues are part of each CDR3. D genes are given only for firm matches. Expanded clones get a size class; other rows say once, few or many, or leave the size out.

few TRBJ1-2 TRBV7-8 NA TGTGCCAGCAGGCCTGGACAGCTCTATGGCTACACCTTC CASRPGQLYGYTF
few TRBJ2-5 TRBV14 TRBD2 TGTGCCAGCAGCGACGCACTAGCGGGAGAGTGGCAAGAGACCCAGTACTTC CASSDALAGEWQETQYF
NA TRBJ2-1 TRBV5-5 NA TGTGCCAGCAGCTTGAGCTGGGGCAAGGGAGTTGACAATGAGCAGTTCTTC CASSLSWGKGVDNEQFF
few TRBJ2-6 TRBV9 NA TGTGCCAGCAGCGCCAGCCGTAACTCTGGGGCCAACGTCCTGACTTTC CASSASRNSGANVLTF
few TRBJ2-1 TRBV7-9 TRBD1 TGTGCCAGCAGCGAAATGACAGGGGGCATCGACAATGAGCAGTTCTTC CASSEMTGGIDNEQFF
few TRBJ2-3 TRBV7-2 TRBD2 TGTGCCAGCACCTGGGACTACAGCACAGATACGCAGTATTTT CASTWDYSTDTQYF
many TRBJ1-1 TRBV18 NA TGTGCCAGCTCACCAACGGCCGCGCCTGAAGCTTTCTTT CASSPTAAPEAFF
many TRBJ1-1 TRBV4-2 NA TGTGCCAGCAGCCAAGCTGATCTAGGCACTGAAGCTTTCTTT CASSQADLGTEAFF
many TRBJ2-1 TRBV6-2/TRBV6-3 TRBD2 TGTGCCAGCAGTTACTTGGCGGGAGCCTACAATGAGCAGTTCTTC CASSYLAGAYNEQFF
many TRBJ2-5 TRBV5-6 NA TGTGCCAGCAGCTTGATAGTGGGCGAGACCCAGTACTTC CASSLIVGETQYF
few TRBJ2-7 TRBV6-6 TRBD1 TGTGCCAGCAGCCTCGCCGGGGACAGGGGACGGTACGAGCAGTACTTC CASSLAGDRGRYEQYF
NA TRBJ2-7 TRBV4-3 NA TGCGCCAGCAGCCAAGACCCGGGATCGGGCTTCTGGGAGCAGTACTTC CASSQDPGSGFWEQYF
once TRBJ2-3 TRBV6-6 NA TGTGCCAGCAGACGAGCGCCCCCAGATACGCAGTATTTT CASRRAPPDTQYF
few TRBJ2-5 TRBV27 TRBD1 TGTGCCAGCAGTTCTACCCCGGACAGGGGGCGTCTCTGGTGGGAGACCCAGTACTTC CASSSTPDRGRLWWETQYF
NA TRBJ2-3 TRBV29-1 TRBD1 TGCAGCGTTGGGAGTCCGACAGGGGACACAGATACGCAGTATTTT CSVGSPTGDTDTQYF
NA TRBJ2-2 TRBV10-3 NA TGTGCCATCAGTGAAATTGGCGGGGAGCTGTTTTTT CAISEIGGELFF
NA TRBJ1-2 TRBV6-6 NA TGTGCCAGCAGTTACGGGATGGCAGTCTACTATGGCTACACCTTC CASSYGMAVYYGYTF
NA TRBJ2-3 TRBV7-2 TRBD2 TGTGCCAGCAGCCCACTGGGACTAGCGGGAGGAGATACGCAGTATTTT CASSPLGLAGGDTQYF
NA TRBJ1-1 TRBV12-3/TRBV12-4 NA TGTGCCAGCTCCGAGGCAGGGGAGGGAGAAGCTTTCTTT CASSEAGEGEAFF
NA TRBJ2-7 TRBV6-7 NA TGTGCCAGCAGTTACCTTCCAGACGAAGACAAGGACGAGCAGTACTTC CASSYLPDEDKDEQYF
NA TRBJ1-1 TRBV29-1 NA TGCAGCGTTGAAATGAACACTGAAGCTTTCTTT CSVEMNTEAFF
many TRBJ2-1 TRBV29-1 TRBD2 TGCAGCGTTCTACCTCAGACTAGCGGGAGGGTGTTCTTC CSVLPQTSGRVFF
few TRBJ1-2 TRBV12-3/TRBV12-4 NA TGTGCCAGCAGGCCCTGGCTCAGTGGGCGACATGGCTACACCTTC CASRPWLSGRHGYTF
NA TRBJ2-1 TRBV4-1 NA TGCGCCAGCAGCCAAGTGGCGGCTCATTTTGAGCAGTTCTTC CASSQVAAHFEQFF
many TRBJ1-1 TRBV7-9 TRBD1 TGTGCCAGCAGCCCGAGCGGGACAGCGAACACTGAAGCTTTCTTT CASSPSGTANTEAFF
NA TRBJ2-2 TRBV6-2/TRBV6-3 NA TGTGCCAGCAGTTACTCGGACACTGCGAACACCGGGGAGCTGTTTTTT CASSYSDTANTGELFF
NA TRBJ1-4 TRBV6-5 NA TGTGCCAGCGGACGGACAGTCCCAAATGAAAAACTGTTTTTT CASGRTVPNEKLFF
few TRBJ2-3 TRBV6-2/TRBV6-3 TRBD1 TGTGCCAGCAGTTACCCCAAAACAGGGGGGAGCACAGATACGCAGTATTTT CASSYPKTGGSTDTQYF
NA TRBJ1-1 TRBV2 TRBD1 TGTGCCAGCAGTAAGGGACTATCAGGGGGTACTGAAGCTTTCTTT CASSKGLSGGTEAFF
few TRBJ1-4 TRBV28 TRBD1 TGTGCCAGCAGTTCGGTCGGGACAGATAATGAAAAACTGTTTTTT CASSSVGTDNEKLFF
few TRBJ1-3 TRBV28 NA TGTGCCAGCGAAACACCCGCAACAGGAACCCGGAACACCATATATTTT CASETPATGTRNTIYF
many TRBJ2-3 TRBV7-2 NA TGTGCCAGCAGCTTACGTAACGCTCCCGGACTCACAGATACGCAGTATTTT CASSLRNAPGLTDTQYF
many TRBJ2-3 TRBV7-9 NA TGTGCCAGCAGCCGGTCAACCCCCACAGATACGCAGTATTTT CASSRSTPTDTQYF
NA TRBJ2-3 TRBV9 NA TGTGCCAGCAGTCCTTATTTCACAGATACGCAGTATTTT CASSPYFTDTQYF
few TRBJ2-7 TRBV13 TRBD2 TGTGCCAGCAGCGTCAGGCGGGAGGGCCGGAACGAGCAGTACTTC CASSVRREGRNEQYF
NA TRBJ2-1 TRBV28 TRBD2 TGTGCCAGCAGTCGGACTAGCGGGAGTAGTGAGCAGTTCTTC CASSRTSGSSEQFF
many TRBJ1-5 TRBV2 NA TGTGCCAGCAGCGTCGGGCAGGGAGGCCAGCCCCAGCATTTT CASSVGQGGQPQHF
NA TRBJ1-3 TRBV6-6 NA TGTGCCAGCGGGGGGAGTCGGGGAGAAAACACCATATATTTT CASGGSRGENTIYF
many TRBJ1-2 TRBV6-5 NA TGTGCCAGCAGTTACTCGGTAGGAGATGGCTACACCTTC CASSYSVGDGYTF
many TRBJ2-5 TRBV29-1 NA TGCAGCGTTGAAACTCCTGGGGAGACCCAGTACTTC CSVETPGETQYF
NA TRBJ1-3 TRBV7-2 NA TGTGCCAGCAGCTTAGGCAGGGAGGCAGGAAACACCATATATTTT CASSLGREAGNTIYF
many TRBJ2-1 TRBV6-2/TRBV6-3 NA TGTGCCAGCAGTAACGCCCCAGGGGTGAGCTCCTACAATGAGCAGTTCTTC CASSNAPGVSSYNEQFF
few TRBJ1-5 TRBV5-5 NA TGTGCCAGCAGCTCGGGACACTACAATCAGCCCCAGCATTTT CASSSGHYNQPQHF
once TRBJ1-1 TRBV6-5 TRBD1 TGTGCCAGCAAAAGACAGGGTGAAGCTTTCTTT CASKRQGEAFF
many TRBJ2-3 TRBV10-3 NA TGTGCCATCAAAGGGCAGGTTGGAGATACGCAGTATTTT CAIKGQVGDTQYF
NA TRBJ2-1 TRBV6-2/TRBV6-3 TRBD2 TGTGCCAGCAGTTCCGTAGCGGGAGAACGGTACAATGAGCAGTTCTTC CASSSVAGERYNEQFF
NA TRBJ1-5 TRBV5-1 NA TGCGCCAGCAGCTTGGGGGCAGGGAGGGGCAATCAGCCCCAGCATTTT CASSLGAGRGNQPQHF
NA TRBJ2-7 TRBV7-9 TRBD1 TGTGCCAGCAGCTTCATAGAAGGGACAGGGGGCGGGGAGCAGTACTTC CASSFIEGTGGGEQYF
few TRBJ1-2 TRBV24-1 NA TGTGCCACCAGTGATCGCGCGAAAAAGGGCTACACCTTC CATSDRAKKGYTF
NA TRBJ1-4 TRBV5-1 TRBD1 TGCGCCAGCAGTTTACAGGGGGCGCGTGATGAAAAACTGTTTTTT CASSLQGARDEKLFF
NA TRBJ2-1 TRBV5-1 TRBD2 TGCGCCAGCAGCTTGGCAGCGGAGACTAGCGGGAAACAGTTCTTC CASSLAAETSGKQFF
many TRBJ1-1 TRBV7-9 NA TGTGCCAGCAGCTTAGCGTCCGGACAAACTGAAGCTTTCTTT CASSLASGQTEAFF
NA TRBJ2-7 TRBV3-1 NA TGTGCCAGCAGCCACCGATACGAGCAGTACTTC CASSHRYEQYF
NA TRBJ1-2 TRBV6-5 NA TGTGCCAGCAGACCCTCCAGTGGCTATGGCTACACCTTC CASRPSSGYGYTF
medium-sized TRBJ1-2 TRBV12-3/TRBV12-4 NA TGTGCCAGCAGTTTCGCGGGACATCCTAACTATGGCTACACCTTC CASSFAGHPNYGYTF
NA TRBJ2-1 TRBV11-2 TRBD2 TGTGCCAGCAGCTTCGGCGGGAGGGCGGTCGATGAGCAGTTCTTC CASSFGGRAVDEQFF